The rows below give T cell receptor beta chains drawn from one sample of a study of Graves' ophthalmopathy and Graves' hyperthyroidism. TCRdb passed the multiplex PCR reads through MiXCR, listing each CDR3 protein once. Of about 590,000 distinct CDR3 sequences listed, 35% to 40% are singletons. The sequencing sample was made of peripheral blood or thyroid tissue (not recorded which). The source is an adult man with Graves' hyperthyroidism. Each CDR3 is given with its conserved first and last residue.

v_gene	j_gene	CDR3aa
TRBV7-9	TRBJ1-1	CASSLTRQGNTEAFF
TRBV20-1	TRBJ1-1	CSARGDNLTPEAFF
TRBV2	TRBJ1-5	CASSEQWLGDQPQHF
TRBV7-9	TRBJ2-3	CASSARTGGDTDTQYF
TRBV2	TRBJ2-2	CASSQATGWRNTGELFF
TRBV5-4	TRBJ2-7	CASSSPAGGLSYEQYF
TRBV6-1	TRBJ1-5	CASRGGQGQYQPQHF
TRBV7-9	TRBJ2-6	CASSFRDRRISGANVLTF
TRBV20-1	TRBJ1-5	CSADRGINQPQHF
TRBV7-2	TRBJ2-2	CASSSGGWELFF
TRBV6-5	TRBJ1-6	CASSPRGANSPLHF
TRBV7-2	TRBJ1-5	CASSQDRPQHF
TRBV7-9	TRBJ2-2	CASSSPMDRGTGELFF
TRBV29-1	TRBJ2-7	CSVEDTPGQGIYEQYF
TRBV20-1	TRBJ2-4	CSATPGLAGNIQYF
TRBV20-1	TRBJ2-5	CSARDLAGAETQYF
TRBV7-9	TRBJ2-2	CASSLAAGFTGELFF
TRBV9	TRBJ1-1	CASSPGLRNTEASF
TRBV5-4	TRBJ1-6	CASSLDRVVSPLHF
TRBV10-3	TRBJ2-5	CAISVGQQETQYF
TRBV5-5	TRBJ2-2	CASSLLGGVAGELFF
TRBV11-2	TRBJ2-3	CASSFRHTDTQYF
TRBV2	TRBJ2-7	CASSWAFSYEQYF
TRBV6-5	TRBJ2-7	CASSYVQGTAYEQYF
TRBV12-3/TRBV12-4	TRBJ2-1	CASSGGGLAAYSYNEQFF
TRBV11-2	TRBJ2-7	CASSLAYPGTAYEQYF
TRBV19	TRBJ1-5	CASSPPWGQPRPQHF
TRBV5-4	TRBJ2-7	CASSWGLAGIYEQYF
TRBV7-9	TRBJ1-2	CASSLTGARRGSDYTF
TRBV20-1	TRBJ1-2	CSARPRPGQGNTNYGYTF
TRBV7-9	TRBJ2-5	CASGDPSAGETQYF
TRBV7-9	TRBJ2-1	CASSLAGGGLTAYNEQFF
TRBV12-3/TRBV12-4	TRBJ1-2	CASSFAGNRFTGYTF
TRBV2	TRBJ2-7	CASSSTSSDEQYF
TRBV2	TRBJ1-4	CASSYTGTGSATNEKLFF
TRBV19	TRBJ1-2	CASSPGQRHYGYTF
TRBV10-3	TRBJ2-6	CAISEQGGEGANVLTF
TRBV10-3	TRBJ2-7	CAINEGTSSYEQYF
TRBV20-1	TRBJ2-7	CSAGRDTYEQYF
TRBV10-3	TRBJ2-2	CASWEANTGELLF
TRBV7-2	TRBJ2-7	CASSVVNTGPYEQYF
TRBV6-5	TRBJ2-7	CASSARQGVTYEQYF
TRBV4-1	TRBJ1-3	CASSPETLSGNTIYF
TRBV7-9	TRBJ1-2	CASSLTPSPGTSGYTF
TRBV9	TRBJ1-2	CASSLEGQFYGYTF
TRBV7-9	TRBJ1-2	CASSLGGPNYGYTF
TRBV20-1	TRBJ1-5	CSAADSYNQPQHF
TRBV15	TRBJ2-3	CATSRDEGGRTDTQYF
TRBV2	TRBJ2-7	CASRLSASSEQYF
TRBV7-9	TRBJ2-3	CASSLGTGGEDTQYF
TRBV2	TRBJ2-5	CASTKLAGPQETQYF
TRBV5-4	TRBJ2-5	CASGGAPSGQETQYF
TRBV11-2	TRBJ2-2	CASSFGIGELFF
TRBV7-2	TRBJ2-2	CASSLRRGRTGELFF
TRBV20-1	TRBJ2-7	CSAYTDTDTYEQYF
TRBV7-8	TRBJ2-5	CASSPSGTGQETQYF
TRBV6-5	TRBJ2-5	CASRSGQGGETQYF
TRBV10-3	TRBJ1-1	CASRSLGQSNEAFF
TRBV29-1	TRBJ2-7	CAWMGPGVGDSYEQYF